Sequencing of this T cell receptor (beta chain) was carried out in a study of technical replicates of blood from several donors. Germline values: CDR1 MNHEY, CDR2 SVGAGI. Trimming removed 3 bases from V and 2 bases from J, with 10 bases in between. The CDR3 is 14 residues long. Here immunoSEQ multiplex PCR was the method, and the copy in TCRdb shows in-frame clones only, minus some. This sample has some 8,900 clones; 75% to 95% occur once, and the top ten carry 8.5% to 9.5%. The chain couples TRBV6-5 to TRBJ2-5; no firm D call. This sequence was found in a human donor in good health. The specimen was PBMCs. The CDR3 coding sequence is TGTGCCAGCAGTTATACGATCAGACAAGAGACCCAGTACTTC. Amino acids: CASSYTIRQETQYF.